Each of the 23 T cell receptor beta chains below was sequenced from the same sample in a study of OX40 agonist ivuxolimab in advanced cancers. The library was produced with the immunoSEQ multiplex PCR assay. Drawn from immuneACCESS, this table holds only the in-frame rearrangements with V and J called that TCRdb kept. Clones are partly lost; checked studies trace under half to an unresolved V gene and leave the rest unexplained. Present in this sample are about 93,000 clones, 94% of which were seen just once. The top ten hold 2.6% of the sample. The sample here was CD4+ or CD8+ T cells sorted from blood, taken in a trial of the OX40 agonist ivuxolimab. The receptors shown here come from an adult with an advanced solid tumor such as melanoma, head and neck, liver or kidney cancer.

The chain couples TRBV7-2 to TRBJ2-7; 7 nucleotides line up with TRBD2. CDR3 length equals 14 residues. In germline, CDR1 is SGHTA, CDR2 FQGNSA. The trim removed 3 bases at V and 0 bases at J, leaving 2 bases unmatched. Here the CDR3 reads CASSFGGGSYEQYF. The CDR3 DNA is TGTGCCAGCAGCTTTGGGGGGGGCTCCTACGAGCAGTACTTC.

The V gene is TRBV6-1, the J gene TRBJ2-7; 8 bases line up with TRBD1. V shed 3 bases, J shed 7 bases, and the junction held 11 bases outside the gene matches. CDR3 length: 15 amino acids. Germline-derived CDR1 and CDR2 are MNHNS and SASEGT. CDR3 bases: TGTGCCAGCAGTGATAGGGCGACAGGGGTCGGGGAGCAGTACTTC. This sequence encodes CASSDRATGVGEQYF.

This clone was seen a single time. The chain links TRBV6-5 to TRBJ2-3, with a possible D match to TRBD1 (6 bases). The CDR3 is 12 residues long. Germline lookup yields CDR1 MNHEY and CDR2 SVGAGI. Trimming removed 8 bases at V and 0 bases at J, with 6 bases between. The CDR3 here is CASGGSTDTQYF. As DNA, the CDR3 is TGTGCCAGCGGGGGCAGCACAGATACGCAGTATTTT.

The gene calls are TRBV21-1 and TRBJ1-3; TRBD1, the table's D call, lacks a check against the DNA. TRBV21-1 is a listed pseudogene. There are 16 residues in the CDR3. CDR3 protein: CASSSGQRGLRNTIYF. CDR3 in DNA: TGTGCCAGCAGCAGCGGTCAAAGGGGGCTTAGGAACACCATATATTTT.

The CDR3 sequence is CASSFRDRGFNGYTF. CDR3 sequence (DNA): TGTGCCAGCAGCTTCCGGGACAGGGGTTTTAATGGCTACACCTTC. The chain couples TRBV5-8 to TRBJ1-2; TRBD1 aligns across 10 bases. This CDR3 is built from 15 residues. Germline values: CDR1 SGHTS, CDR2 YDEGEE. V lost 2 bases to trimming and J lost 6 bases; unmatched junction nucleotides: 7.

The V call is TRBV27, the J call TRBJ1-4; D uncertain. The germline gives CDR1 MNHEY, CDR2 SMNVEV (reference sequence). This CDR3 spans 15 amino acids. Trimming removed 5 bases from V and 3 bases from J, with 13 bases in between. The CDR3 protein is CASSIRSSANEKLFF. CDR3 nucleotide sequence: TGTGCCAGCAGTATAAGGAGTTCGGCTAATGAAAAACTGTTTTTT.

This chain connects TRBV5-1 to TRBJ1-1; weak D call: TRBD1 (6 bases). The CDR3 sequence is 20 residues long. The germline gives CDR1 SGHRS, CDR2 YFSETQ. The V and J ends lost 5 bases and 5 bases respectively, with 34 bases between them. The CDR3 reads CASRTPPRTGRVQGETEAFF. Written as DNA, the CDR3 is TGCGCCAGCAGGACACCCCCCCGGACGGGTCGGGTACAGGGAGAGACTGAAGCTTTCTTT.

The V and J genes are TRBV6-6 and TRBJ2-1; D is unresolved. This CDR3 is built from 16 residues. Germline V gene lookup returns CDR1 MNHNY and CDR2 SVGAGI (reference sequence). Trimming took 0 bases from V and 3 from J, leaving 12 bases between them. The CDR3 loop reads CASSYSTRGYYNEQFF. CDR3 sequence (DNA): TGTGCCAGCAGTTACTCGACCCGCGGATACTACAATGAGCAGTTCTTC.

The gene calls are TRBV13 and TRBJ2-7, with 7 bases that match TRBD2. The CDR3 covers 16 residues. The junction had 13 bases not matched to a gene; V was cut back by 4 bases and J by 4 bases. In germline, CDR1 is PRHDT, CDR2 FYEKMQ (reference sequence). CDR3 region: CASSSRTTSPLYEQYF. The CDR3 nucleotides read TGTGCCAGCAGCTCCCGGACGACTAGCCCCCTATACGAGCAGTACTTC.

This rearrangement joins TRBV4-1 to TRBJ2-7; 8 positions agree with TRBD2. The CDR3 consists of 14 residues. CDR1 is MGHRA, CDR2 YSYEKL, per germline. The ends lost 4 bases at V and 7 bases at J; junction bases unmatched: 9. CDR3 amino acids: CASSRGLAPGEQYF. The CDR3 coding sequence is TGCGCCAGCAGCCGTGGACTAGCCCCAGGGGAGCAGTACTTC.

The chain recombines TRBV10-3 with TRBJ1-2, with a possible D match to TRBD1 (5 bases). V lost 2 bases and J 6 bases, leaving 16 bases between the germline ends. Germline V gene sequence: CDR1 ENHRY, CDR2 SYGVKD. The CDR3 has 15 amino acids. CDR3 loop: CAISERDGVGDGYTF. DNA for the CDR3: TGTGCCATCAGTGAGAGGGACGGCGTGGGGGATGGCTACACCTTC.

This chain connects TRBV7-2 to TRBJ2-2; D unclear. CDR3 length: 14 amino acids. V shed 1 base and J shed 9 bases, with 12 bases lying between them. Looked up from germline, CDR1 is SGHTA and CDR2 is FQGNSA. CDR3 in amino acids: CASSLVPEARELFF. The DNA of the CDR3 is TGTGCCAGCAGCTTAGTGCCGGAAGCGCGGGAGCTGTTTTTT.

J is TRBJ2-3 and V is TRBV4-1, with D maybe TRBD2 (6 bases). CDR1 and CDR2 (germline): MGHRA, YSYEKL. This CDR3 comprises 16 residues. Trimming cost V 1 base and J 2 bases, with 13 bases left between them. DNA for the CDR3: TGCGCCAGCAGCCAAGGGAGGGGAGGACTCACAGATACGCAGTATTTT. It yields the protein CASSQGRGGLTDTQYF.

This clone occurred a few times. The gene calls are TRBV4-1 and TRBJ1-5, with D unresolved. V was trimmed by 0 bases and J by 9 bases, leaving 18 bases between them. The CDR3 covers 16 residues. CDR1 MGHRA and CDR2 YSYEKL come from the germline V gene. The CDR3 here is CASSQEGGGGLRPQHF. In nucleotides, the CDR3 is TGCGCCAGCAGCCAAGAGGGCGGAGGAGGATTGAGGCCCCAGCATTTT.

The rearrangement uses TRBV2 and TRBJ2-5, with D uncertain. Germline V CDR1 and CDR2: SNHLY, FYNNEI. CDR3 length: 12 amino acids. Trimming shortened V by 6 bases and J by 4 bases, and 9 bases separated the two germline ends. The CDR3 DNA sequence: TGTGCCAGCAGGCCTGTCGGAGAGACCCAGTACTTC. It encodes CASRPVGETQYF.

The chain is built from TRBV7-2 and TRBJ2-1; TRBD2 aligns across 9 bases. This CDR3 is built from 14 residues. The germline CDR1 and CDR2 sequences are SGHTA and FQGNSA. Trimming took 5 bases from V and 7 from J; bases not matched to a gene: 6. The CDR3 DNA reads TGTGCCAGCAGCGATAGCGGGAGTGGTAATGAGCAGTTCTTC. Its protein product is CASSDSGSGNEQFF.

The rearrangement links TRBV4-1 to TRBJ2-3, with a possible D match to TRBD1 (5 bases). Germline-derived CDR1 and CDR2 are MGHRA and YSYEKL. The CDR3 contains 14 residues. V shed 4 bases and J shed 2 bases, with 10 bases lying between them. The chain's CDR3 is CASSLRQNTDTQYF. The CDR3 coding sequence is TGCGCCAGCAGCCTCCGACAGAACACAGATACGCAGTATTTT.

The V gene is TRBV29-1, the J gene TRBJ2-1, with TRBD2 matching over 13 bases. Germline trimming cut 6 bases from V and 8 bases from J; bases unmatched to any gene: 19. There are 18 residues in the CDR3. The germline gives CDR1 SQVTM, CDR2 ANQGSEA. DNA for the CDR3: TGCAGCGTCAACCCGGGACTAGCGGGGAAGGAAGTCCACTATGAGCAGTTCTTC. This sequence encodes CSVNPGLAGKEVHYEQFF.

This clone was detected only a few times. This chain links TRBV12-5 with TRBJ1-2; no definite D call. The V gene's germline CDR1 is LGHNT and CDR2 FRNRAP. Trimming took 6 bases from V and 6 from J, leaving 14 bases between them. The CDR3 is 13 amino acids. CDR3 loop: CASGPGFGDGYTF. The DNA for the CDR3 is TGTGCTAGTGGCCCGGGATTCGGGGATGGCTACACCTTC.

CDR3: CASSFVAGAYEQYF. The CDR3 nucleotides read TGTGCCAGCAGTTTTGTGGCTGGGGCCTACGAGCAGTACTTC. The chain combines TRBV27 with TRBJ2-7; D not resolved. The CDR3 totals 14 residues. Trimming cost V 3 bases and J 2 bases, with 11 bases left between them. Germline loops: CDR1 MNHEY, CDR2 SMNVEV (reference sequence).

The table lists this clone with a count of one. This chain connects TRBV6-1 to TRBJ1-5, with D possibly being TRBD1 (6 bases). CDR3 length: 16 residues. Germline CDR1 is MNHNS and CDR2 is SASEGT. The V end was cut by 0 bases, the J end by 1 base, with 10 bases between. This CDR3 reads CASSEASGVSNQPQHF. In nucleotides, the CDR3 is TGTGCCAGCAGTGAAGCATCAGGGGTAAGCAATCAGCCCCAGCATTTT.

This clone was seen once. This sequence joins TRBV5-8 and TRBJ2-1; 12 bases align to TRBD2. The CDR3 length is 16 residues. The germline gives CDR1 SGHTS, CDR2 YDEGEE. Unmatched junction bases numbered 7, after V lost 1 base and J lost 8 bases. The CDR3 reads CASSLRLAGGLDEQFF. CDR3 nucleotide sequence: TGTGCCAGCAGCTTGAGGCTAGCGGGGGGGCTCGATGAGCAGTTCTTC.

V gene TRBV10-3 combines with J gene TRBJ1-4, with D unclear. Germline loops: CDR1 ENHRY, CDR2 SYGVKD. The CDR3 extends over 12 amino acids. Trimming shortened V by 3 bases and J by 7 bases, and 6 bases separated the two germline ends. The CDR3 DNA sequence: TGTGCCATCAGTGATACGGGTGAAAAACTGTTTTTT. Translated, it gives CAISDTGEKLFF.